This paragraph covers one T cell receptor beta chain sequence. Its antigen is not identified. 13 Jbeta primers and 60 Vbeta primers were used for the PCR. Assay: immunoSEQ multiplex PCR; the TCRdb copy retains only in-frame clones and omits some. The sample lists approximately 150,000 clones; about 74% were seen once. These data come from a study of cytomegalovirus exposure and HLA in healthy donors. Findings and caveats of the study: Later analysis identified a missense DCLRE1C variant that was linked to TCR beta V- and J-gene trimming.

The CDR3 contains 14 residues. The V segment lost 10 bases and the J segment 4 bases; nucleotides outside the gene matches: 12. CDR1 is ENHRY and CDR2 is SYGVKD in the germline V gene. The V gene is TRBV10-3, the J gene TRBJ1-1; 7 nucleotides match TRBD1. Sequencing was done on a sample of PBMCs. The sequence was collected from a woman aged 55-70 years in good health and CMV-seronegative. The chain's CDR3 is CATNRDPGGTEAFF. The DNA of the CDR3 is TGTGCCACGAACCGGGACCCAGGGGGCACTGAAGCTTTCTTT.